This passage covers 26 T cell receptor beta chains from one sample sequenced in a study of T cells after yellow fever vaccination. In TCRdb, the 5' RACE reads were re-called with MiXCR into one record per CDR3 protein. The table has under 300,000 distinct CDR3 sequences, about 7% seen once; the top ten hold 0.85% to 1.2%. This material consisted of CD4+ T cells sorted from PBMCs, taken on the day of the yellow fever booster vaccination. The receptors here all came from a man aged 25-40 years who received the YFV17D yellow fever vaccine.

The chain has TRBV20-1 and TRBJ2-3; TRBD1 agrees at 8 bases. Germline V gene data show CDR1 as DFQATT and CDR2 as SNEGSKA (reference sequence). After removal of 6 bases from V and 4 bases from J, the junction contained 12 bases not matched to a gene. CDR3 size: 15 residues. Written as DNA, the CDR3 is TGCAGTGCGGAGCCGACAGGGGCAAGCCCAGATACGCAGTATTTT. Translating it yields CSAEPTGASPDTQYF.

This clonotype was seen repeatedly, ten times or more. As DNA, the CDR3 is TGTGCCAGCAGGTCAGCGGGAGCGGGAGATACGCAGTATTTT. It yields the protein CASRSAGAGDTQYF. The chain employs TRBV7-2 and TRBJ2-3; 8 positions match TRBD2. This CDR3 comprises 14 residues. Trimming at V came to 6 bases and at J to 5 bases, leaving 7 bases not matched to a gene. Germline V gene lookup returns CDR1 SGHTA and CDR2 FQGNSA.

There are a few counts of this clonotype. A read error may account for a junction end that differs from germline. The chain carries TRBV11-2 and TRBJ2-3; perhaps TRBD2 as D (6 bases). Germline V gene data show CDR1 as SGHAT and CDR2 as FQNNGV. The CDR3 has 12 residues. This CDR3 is CASSFRDSSSLF. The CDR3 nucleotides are TGTGCCAGCAGCTTTAGGGACTCCTCCTCCTTATTT.

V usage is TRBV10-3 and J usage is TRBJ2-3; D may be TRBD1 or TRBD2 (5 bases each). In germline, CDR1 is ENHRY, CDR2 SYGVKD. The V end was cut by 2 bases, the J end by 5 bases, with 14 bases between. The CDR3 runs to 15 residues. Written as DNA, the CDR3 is TGTGCCATCAGTGAGGGGGGACCTCTCAAAGATACGCAGTATTTT. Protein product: CAISEGGPLKDTQYF.

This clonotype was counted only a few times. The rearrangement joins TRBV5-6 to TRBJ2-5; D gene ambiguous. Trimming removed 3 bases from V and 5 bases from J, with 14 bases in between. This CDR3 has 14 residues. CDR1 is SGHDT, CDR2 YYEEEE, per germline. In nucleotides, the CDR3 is TGTGCCAGCAGCTCCCGAGGTGGCGCGGAGACCCAGTACTTC. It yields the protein CASSSRGGAETQYF.

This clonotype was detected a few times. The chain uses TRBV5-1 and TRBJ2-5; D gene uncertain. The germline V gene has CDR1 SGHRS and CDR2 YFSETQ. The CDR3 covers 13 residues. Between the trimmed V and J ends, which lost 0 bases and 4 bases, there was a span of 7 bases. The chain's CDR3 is CASSLGLRETQYF. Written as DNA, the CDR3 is TGCGCCAGCAGCTTGGGGTTGCGAGAGACCCAGTACTTC.

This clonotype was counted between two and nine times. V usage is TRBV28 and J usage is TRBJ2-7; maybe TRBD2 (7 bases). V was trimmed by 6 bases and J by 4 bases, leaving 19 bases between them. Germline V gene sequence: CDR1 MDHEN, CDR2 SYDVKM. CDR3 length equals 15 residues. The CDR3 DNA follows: TGTGCCAGCAGCCGCGGGGGCGGGAGAGGGTACGAGCAGTACTTC. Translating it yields CASSRGGGRGYEQYF.

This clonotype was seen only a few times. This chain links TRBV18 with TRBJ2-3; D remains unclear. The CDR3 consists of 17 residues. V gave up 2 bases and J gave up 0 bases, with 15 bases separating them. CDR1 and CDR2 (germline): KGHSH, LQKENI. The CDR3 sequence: CASSPWDITSSTDTQYF. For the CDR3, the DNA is TGTGCCAGCTCACCATGGGATATAACCTCTAGCACAGATACGCAGTATTTT.

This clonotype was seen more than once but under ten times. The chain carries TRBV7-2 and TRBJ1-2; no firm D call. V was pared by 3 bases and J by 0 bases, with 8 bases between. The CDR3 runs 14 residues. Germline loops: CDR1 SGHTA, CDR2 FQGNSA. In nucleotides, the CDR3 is TGTGCCAGCAGCTTCTGGACGGCTAACTATGGCTACACCTTC. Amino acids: CASSFWTANYGYTF.

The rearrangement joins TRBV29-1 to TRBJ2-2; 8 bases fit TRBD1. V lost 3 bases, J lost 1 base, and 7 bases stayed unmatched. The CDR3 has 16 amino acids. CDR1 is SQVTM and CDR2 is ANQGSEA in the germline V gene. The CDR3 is CSVEYFGTGNTGELFF. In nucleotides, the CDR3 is TGCAGCGTTGAGTATTTTGGGACAGGGAACACCGGGGAGCTGTTTTTT.

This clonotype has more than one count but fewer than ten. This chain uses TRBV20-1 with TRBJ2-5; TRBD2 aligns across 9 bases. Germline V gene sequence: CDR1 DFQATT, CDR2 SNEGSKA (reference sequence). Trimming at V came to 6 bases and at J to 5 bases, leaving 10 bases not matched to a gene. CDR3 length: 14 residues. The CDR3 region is CSARLSGSVETQYF. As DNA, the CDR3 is TGCAGTGCCCGCCTTAGCGGGAGTGTCGAGACCCAGTACTTC.

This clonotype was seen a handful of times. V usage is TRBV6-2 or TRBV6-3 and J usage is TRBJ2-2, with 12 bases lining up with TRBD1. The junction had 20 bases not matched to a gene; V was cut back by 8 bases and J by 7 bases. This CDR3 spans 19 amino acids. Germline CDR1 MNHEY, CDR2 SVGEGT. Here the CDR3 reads CASGEITWGQGAFGGELFF. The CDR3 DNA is TGTGCCAGCGGAGAGATTACGTGGGGACAGGGGGCCTTCGGCGGGGAGCTGTTTTTT.

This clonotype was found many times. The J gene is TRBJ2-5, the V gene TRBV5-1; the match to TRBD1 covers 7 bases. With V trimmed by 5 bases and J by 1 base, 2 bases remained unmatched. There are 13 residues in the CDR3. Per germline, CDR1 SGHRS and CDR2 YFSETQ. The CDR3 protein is CASRGQLQETQYF. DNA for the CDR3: TGCGCCAGCAGGGGACAGCTCCAAGAGACCCAGTACTTC.

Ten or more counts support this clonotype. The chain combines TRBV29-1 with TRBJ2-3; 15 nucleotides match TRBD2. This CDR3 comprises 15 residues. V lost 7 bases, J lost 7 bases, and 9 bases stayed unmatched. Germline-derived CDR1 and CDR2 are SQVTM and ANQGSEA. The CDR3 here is CSATGLAGGPYTQYF. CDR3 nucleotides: TGCAGCGCCACTGGACTAGCGGGAGGGCCATATACGCAGTATTTT.

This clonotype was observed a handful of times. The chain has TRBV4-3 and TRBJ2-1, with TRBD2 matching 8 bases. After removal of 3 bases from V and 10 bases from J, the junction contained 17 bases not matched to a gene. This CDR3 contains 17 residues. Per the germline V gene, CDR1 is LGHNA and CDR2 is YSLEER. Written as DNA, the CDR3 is TGCGCCAGCAGCCAGATTGGCCCGGGACTAGGTTCCAAGGAGCAGTTCTTC. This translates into CASSQIGPGLGSKEQFF.

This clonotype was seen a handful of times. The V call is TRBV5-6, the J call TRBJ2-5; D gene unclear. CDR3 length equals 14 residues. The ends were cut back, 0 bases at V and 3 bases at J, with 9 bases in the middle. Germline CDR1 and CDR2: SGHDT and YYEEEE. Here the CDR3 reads CASSLAVWEETQYF. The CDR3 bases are TGTGCCAGCAGCTTGGCCGTGTGGGAAGAGACCCAGTACTTC.

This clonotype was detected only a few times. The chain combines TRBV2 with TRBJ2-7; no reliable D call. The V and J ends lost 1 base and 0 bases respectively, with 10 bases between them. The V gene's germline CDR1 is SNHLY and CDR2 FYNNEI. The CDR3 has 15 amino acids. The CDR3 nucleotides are TGTGCCAGCAGTGAAGAAGTCACGAGCTCCTACGAGCAGTACTTC. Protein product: CASSEEVTSSYEQYF.

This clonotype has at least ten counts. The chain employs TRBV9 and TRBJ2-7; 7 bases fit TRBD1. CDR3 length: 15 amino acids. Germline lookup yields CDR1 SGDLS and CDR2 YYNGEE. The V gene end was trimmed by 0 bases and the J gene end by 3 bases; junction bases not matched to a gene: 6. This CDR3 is CASSVAWTGDYEQYF. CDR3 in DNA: TGTGCCAGCAGCGTAGCTTGGACAGGTGACTACGAGCAGTACTTC.

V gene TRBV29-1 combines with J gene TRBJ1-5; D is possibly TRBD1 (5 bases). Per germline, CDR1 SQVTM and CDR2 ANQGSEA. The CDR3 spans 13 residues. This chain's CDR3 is CSYRDALNQPQHF. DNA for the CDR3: TGCAGTTACCGGGACGCCCTAAATCAGCCCCAGCATTTT.

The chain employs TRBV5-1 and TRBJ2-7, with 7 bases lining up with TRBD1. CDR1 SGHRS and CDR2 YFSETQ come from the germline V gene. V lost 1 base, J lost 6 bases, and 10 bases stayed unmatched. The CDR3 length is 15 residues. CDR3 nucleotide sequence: TGCGCCAGCAGCTTGAACAGGGGTTCCCTGACCGAGCAGTACTTC. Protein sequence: CASSLNRGSLTEQYF.

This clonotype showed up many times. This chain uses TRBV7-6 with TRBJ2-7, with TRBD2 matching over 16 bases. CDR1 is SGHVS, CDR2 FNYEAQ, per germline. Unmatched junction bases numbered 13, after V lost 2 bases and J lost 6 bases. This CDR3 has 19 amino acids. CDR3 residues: CASSLNSPGTSGRVGEQYF. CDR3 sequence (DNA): TGTGCCAGCAGCTTAAATAGCCCCGGGACTAGCGGGAGGGTAGGCGAGCAGTACTTC.

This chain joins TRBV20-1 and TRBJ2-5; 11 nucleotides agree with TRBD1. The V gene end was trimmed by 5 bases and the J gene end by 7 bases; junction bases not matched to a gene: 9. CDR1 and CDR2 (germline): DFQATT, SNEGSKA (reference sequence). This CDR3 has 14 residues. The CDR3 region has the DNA TGCAGTGCTCCCGGACAGGGGGCCGGAGGGACCCAGTACTTC. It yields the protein CSAPGQGAGGTQYF.

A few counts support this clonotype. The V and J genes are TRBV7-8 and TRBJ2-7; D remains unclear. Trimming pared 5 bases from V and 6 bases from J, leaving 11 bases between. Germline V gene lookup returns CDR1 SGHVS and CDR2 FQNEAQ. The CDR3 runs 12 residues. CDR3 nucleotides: TGTGCCAGCAGCGGCCCCATTCGCGAGCAGTACTTC. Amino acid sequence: CASSGPIREQYF.

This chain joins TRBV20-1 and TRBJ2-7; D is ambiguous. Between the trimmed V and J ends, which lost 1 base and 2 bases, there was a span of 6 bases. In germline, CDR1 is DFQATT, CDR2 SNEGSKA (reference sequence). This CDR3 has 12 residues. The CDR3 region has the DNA TGCAGTGCTAGAGGACCGCCCTACGAGCAGTACTTC. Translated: CSARGPPYEQYF.

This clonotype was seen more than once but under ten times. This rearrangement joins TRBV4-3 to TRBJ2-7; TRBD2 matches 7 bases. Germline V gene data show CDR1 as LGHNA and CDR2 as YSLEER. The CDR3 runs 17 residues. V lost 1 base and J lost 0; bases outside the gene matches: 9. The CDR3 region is CASSQGLSGRVSYEQYF. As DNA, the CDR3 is TGCGCCAGCAGCCAAGGGTTGAGTGGGAGGGTCTCCTACGAGCAGTACTTC.

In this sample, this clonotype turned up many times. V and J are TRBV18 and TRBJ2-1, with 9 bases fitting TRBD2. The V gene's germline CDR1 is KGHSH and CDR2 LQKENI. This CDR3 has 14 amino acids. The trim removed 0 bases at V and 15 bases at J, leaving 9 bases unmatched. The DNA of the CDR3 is TGTGCCAGCTCACCACCAAGGACTAGCGTCACACCGTTCTTC. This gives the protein CASSPPRTSVTPFF.